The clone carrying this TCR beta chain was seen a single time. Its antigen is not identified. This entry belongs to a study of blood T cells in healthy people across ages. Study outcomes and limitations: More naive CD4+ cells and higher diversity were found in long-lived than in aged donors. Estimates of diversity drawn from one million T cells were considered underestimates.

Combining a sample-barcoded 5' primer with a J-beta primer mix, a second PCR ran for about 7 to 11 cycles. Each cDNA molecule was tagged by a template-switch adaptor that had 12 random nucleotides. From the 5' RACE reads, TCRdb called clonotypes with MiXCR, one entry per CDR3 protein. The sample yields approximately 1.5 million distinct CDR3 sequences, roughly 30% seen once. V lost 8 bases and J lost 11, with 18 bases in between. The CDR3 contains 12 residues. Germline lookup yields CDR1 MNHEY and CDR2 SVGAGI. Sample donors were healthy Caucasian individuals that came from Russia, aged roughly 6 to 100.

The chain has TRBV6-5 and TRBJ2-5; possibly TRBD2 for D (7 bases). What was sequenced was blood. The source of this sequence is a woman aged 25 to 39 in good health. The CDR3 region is CASRTGGYKQYF. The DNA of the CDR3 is TGTGCCAGCCGAACGGGGGGCTACAAGCAGTACTTC.